These T cell receptor beta chains were read from a single sample in a study of graft-versus-host responses after intestinal transplantation. Method: immunoSEQ multiplex PCR; TCRdb's copy keeps in-frame clones and lacks some. The data contain over 85,000 clones, about 93% of them seen just once; the ten biggest clones take up 0.4% to 0.65%. No antigens are known for them. This specimen was unstimulated CD8+ T cells sorted from spleen or lymph node cells, taken before intestinal transplant. All receptors come from a human donor who received an intestinal transplant. Both conserved end residues are part of each CDR3. Each record gives: D gene, J gene, V gene, clone size, CDR3 protein, CDR3 DNA. A D gene is named only where the DNA matches it firmly. A clone size is listed for some rows: how often the clone was seen (once, few, many), or a class if it is expanded.

TRBD2	TRBJ2-1	TRBV7-7	NA	CASSLSGSYNEQFF	TGTGCTAGCAGCTTGAGCGGGAGCTACAATGAGCAGTTCTTC
NA	TRBJ2-7	TRBV5-4	NA	CASSAGHSYEQYF	TGTGCCAGCAGCGCGGGACACTCCTACGAGCAGTACTTC
NA	TRBJ1-1	TRBV5-4	NA	CASNIRGGTEAFF	TGTGCCAGCAACATCCGGGGGGGCACTGAAGCTTTCTTT
TRBD1	TRBJ2-7	TRBV5-1	NA	CASSLGQGIYEQYF	TGCGCCAGCAGCTTGGGACAGGGGATATACGAGCAGTACTTC
TRBD1	TRBJ1-1	TRBV28	NA	CASRPGTVEAFF	TGTGCCAGCCGACCTGGGACAGTTGAAGCTTTCTTT
NA	TRBJ2-2	TRBV6-9	NA	CASSSRGTGELFF	TGTGCCAGCAGTTCCAGGGGCACCGGGGAGCTGTTTTTT
NA	TRBJ1-5	TRBV4-2	NA	CASSQDRSYAQPQHF	TGTGCCAGCAGCCAAGATCGATCGTACGCTCAGCCCCAGCATTTT
TRBD2	TRBJ2-3	TRBV9	once	CASSVEGTSGKRNTDTQYF	TGTGCCAGCAGCGTAGAAGGGACTAGCGGGAAGAGGAACACAGATACGCAGTATTTT
NA	TRBJ2-5	TRBV4-1	NA	CASSQVGEEETQYF	TGCGCCAGCAGCCAAGTCGGGGAGGAGGAGACCCAGTACTTC
TRBD1	TRBJ1-1	TRBV19	NA	CASTPYRGTEAFF	TGTGCCAGTACTCCTTACAGGGGCACTGAAGCTTTCTTT
NA	TRBJ1-5	TRBV28	NA	CASSSPPDSPNQPQHF	TGTGCCAGCAGTTCCCCTCCCGACAGCCCTAATCAGCCCCAGCATTTT
NA	TRBJ2-7	TRBV19	NA	CASSETAYEQYF	TGTGCCAGTTCTGAGACAGCCTACGAGCAGTACTTC
TRBD2	TRBJ2-7	TRBV23-1	NA	CASSQSGAGEDCEQYF	TGCGCCAGCAGTCAATCGGGAGCGGGAGAGGATTGCGAGCAGTACTTC
NA	TRBJ2-7	TRBV6-1	NA	CASSDQQRGKYEQYF	TGTGCCAGCAGTGACCAACAGAGAGGCAAGTACGAGCAGTACTTC
TRBD2	TRBJ2-7	TRBV7-8	NA	CASSLATSGPTYEQYF	TGTGCCAGCAGCTTGGCGACTAGCGGGCCCACCTACGAGCAGTACTTC
TRBD1	TRBJ2-7	TRBV9	NA	CASSVGTGPYEQYF	TGTGCCAGCAGCGTAGGGACAGGGCCCTACGAGCAGTACTTC
NA	TRBJ1-1	TRBV5-1	NA	CASSSAGTRTFF	TGCGCCAGCAGCTCAGCCGGGACAAGGACTTTCTTT
NA	TRBJ2-7	TRBV9	once	CASSVGGGLSYEQYF	TGTGCCAGCAGCGTAGGGGGCGGACTTAGCTACGAGCAGTACTTC
TRBD2	TRBJ2-7	TRBV5-5	NA	CASSGIAGAGYEQYF	TGTGCCAGCAGCGGAATAGCGGGAGCCGGCTACGAGCAGTACTTC
NA	TRBJ2-7	TRBV30	NA	CAWRAWGGLSEQYF	TGTGCCTGGAGGGCGTGGGGGGGGCTCTCCGAGCAGTACTTC
NA	TRBJ2-5	TRBV6-5	few	CASRAADQETQYF	TGTGCCAGCAGGGCAGCGGACCAAGAGACCCAGTACTTC
NA	TRBJ2-1	TRBV11-2	NA	CASKRAWNEQFF	TGTGCCAGCAAAAGGGCTTGGAATGAGCAGTTCTTC
NA	TRBJ1-2	TRBV28	NA	CASSLYAERGYTF	TGTGCCAGCAGTCTCTACGCCGAACGGGGCTACACCTTC
TRBD2	TRBJ2-1	TRBV5-4	NA	CASSSGLAGVNEQFF	TGTGCCAGCAGCTCCGGACTAGCGGGGGTCAATGAGCAGTTCTTC
NA	TRBJ2-7	TRBV5-6	NA	CASSLDPDKHEQYF	TGTGCCAGCAGCTTGGATCCGGACAAGCACGAGCAGTACTTC
NA	TRBJ2-1	TRBV7-2	once	CASSLDYNEQFF	TGTGCCAGCAGCTTAGATTACAATGAGCAGTTCTTC
NA	TRBJ1-5	TRBV19	NA	CASSWRPNDSNQPQHF	TGTGCCAGTAGTTGGAGGCCTAACGATAGCAATCAGCCCCAGCATTTT
NA	TRBJ2-2	TRBV27	NA	CASSARQRVNTGELFF	TGTGCCAGCAGTGCCCGTCAAAGGGTTAACACCGGGGAGCTGTTTTTT
NA	TRBJ2-7	TRBV2	NA	CASSEGYQSSYEQYF	TGTGCCAGCAGTGAGGGGTATCAAAGCTCCTACGAGCAGTACTTC
NA	TRBJ1-1	TRBV7-8	NA	CASSLSGSGNTEAFF	TGTGCCAGCAGCTTATCAGGATCTGGAAACACTGAAGCTTTCTTT
TRBD2	TRBJ2-1	TRBV19	NA	CASSLGTSGINEQFF	TGTGCCAGTAGTCTAGGGACTAGCGGGATAAATGAGCAGTTCTTC
NA	TRBJ1-1	TRBV25-1	NA	CASSDITGRDTEAFF	TGTGCCAGCAGTGATATTACCGGGAGAGACACTGAAGCTTTCTTT
NA	TRBJ2-7	TRBV27	once	CASSLSGGVSYEQYF	TGTGCCAGCAGTTTATCGGGGGGAGTTTCCTACGAGCAGTACTTC
NA	TRBJ2-1	TRBV7-3	NA	CASSLTGGPREVADEQFF	TGTGCCAGCAGCTTAACGGGGGGGCCCAGGGAGGTTGCTGATGAGCAGTTCTTC
TRBD1	TRBJ2-5	TRBV19	NA	CASRDRDIETQYF	TGTGCCAGTAGGGACAGGGATATAGAGACCCAGTACTTC
TRBD2	TRBJ2-1	TRBV9	NA	CASSVRVAGAYNEQFF	TGTGCCAGCAGCGTTCGCGTAGCGGGAGCCTACAATGAGCAGTTCTTC
NA	TRBJ1-5	TRBV6-5	NA	CASSLGVGNQPQHF	TGTGCCAGCAGTCTAGGGGTCGGCAATCAGCCCCAGCATTTT
NA	TRBJ1-1	TRBV29-1	NA	CSVEDLTGEAFF	TGCAGCGTTGAAGATCTGACGGGCGAAGCTTTCTTT
NA	TRBJ2-7	TRBV6-5	NA	CASSWRWLEEQYF	TGTGCCAGCAGTTGGAGATGGCTTGAAGAGCAGTACTTC
NA	TRBJ1-2	TRBV9	NA	CASSEDPRKGYTF	TGTGCCAGCAGCGAGGACCCAAGGAAAGGCTACACCTTC
TRBD1	TRBJ2-1	TRBV7-3	NA	CASSLRTGAYNEQFF	TGTGCCAGCAGCTTAAGGACAGGGGCCTACAATGAGCAGTTCTTC
TRBD1	TRBJ2-2	TRBV9	NA	CASGLPGQGSVGELFF	TGTGCCAGCGGCTTGCCGGGACAGGGCTCCGTCGGGGAGCTGTTTTTT
TRBD1	TRBJ1-2	TRBV2	NA	CASTPTGVGYGYTF	TGTGCCAGCACTCCGACAGGGGTGGGCTATGGCTACACCTTC
TRBD1	TRBJ2-2	TRBV27	NA	CASSPGTVGELFF	TGTGCCAGCAGTCCCGGGACAGTCGGGGAGCTGTTTTTT
NA	TRBJ1-1	TRBV27	NA	CASQQGNTEAFF	TGTGCCAGCCAACAGGGGAACACTGAAGCTTTCTTT
TRBD2	TRBJ2-5	TRBV7-7	NA	CASSLALAGGPGETQYF	TGTGCTAGCAGCTTAGCACTAGCGGGAGGGCCGGGTGAGACCCAGTACTTC
NA	TRBJ2-3	TRBV7-9	NA	CASSLFGGNTDTQYF	TGTGCCAGCAGCTTATTCGGCGGGAACACAGATACGCAGTATTTT
TRBD2	TRBJ2-1	TRBV6-1	once	CASGGSSGFNEQFF	TGTGCCAGCGGGGGGTCTAGCGGGTTCAATGAGCAGTTCTTC